These 30 T cell receptor beta chains originate from one sample sequenced in a study of cytomegalovirus exposure and HLA in healthy donors. The PCR contained 60 Vbeta and 13 Jbeta primers. Sequencing was performed with immunoSEQ multiplex PCR; in TCRdb, only in-frame clones are kept and a portion is missing. Here the sample table reports 35,000 to 45,000 clones. Sequencing used PBMCs. These receptor sequences come from a young man in good health and CMV-seronegative.

V is TRBV11-3 and J is TRBJ2-1, with 9 bases fitting TRBD2. V lost 4 bases to trimming and J lost 5 bases; unmatched junction nucleotides: 6. The CDR3 consists of 15 residues. Germline V gene sequence: CDR1 SGHNT, CDR2 YENEEA. CDR3 coding DNA: TGTGCCAGCAGCTCCTCTAGCGGGACTGACAATGAGCAGTTCTTC. It specifies CASSSSSGTDNEQFF.

The gene calls are TRBV30 and TRBJ2-1, with 7 bases that match TRBD1. The CDR3 sequence is 13 residues long. V gave up 8 bases and J gave up 0 bases; unmatched junction bases: 4. In germline, CDR1 is GTSNPN, CDR2 SVGIG (reference sequence). The CDR3 coding sequence is TGTGCCGCGGACAGGAGCTCCTACAATGAGCAGTTCTTC. It specifies CAADRSSYNEQFF.

The CDR3 sequence: CASSHIAGGRETQYF. CDR3 coding DNA: TGTGCCAGCAGCCATATAGCGGGGGGGAGGGAGACCCAGTACTTC. The V gene is TRBV4-2, the J gene TRBJ2-5; 11 bases are shared with TRBD2. Germline assignment: CDR1 LGHNA and CDR2 YNFKEQ. J lost 5 bases, V lost 3 bases, and 5 bases had no gene match. The CDR3 runs to 15 residues.

The genes are TRBV29-1 and TRBJ2-3; 10 positions agree with TRBD1. Per the germline V gene, CDR1 is SQVTM and CDR2 is ANQGSEA. The CDR3 sequence is 14 residues long. The V segment lost 6 bases and the J segment 4 bases; nucleotides outside the gene matches: 7. CDR3 region: CSVAGTGVADTQYF. In DNA, the CDR3 is TGCAGCGTGGCCGGGACAGGGGTGGCAGATACGCAGTATTTT.

The chain couples TRBV5-5 to TRBJ1-1; D is unresolved. CDR1 and CDR2 from the germline V gene are SGHKS and YYEKEE (reference sequence). Between the trimmed V and J ends, which lost 1 base and 7 bases, there was a span of 8 bases. The CDR3 is 12 amino acids. CDR3 sequence reads: CASSLYTDEAFF. CDR3 in DNA: TGTGCCAGCAGCTTGTATACAGATGAAGCTTTCTTT.

The chain carries TRBV15 and TRBJ2-3, with D tentatively TRBD1 (5 bases). Trimming removed 1 base from V and 13 bases from J, with 15 bases in between. CDR3 length equals 13 residues. In germline, CDR1 is LNHNV, CDR2 YYDKDF (reference sequence). The CDR3: CATSRGQGITKYF. DNA for the CDR3: TGTGCCACCAGCAGAGGGCAGGGAATAACAAAGTATTTT. Supplemented by reference TRBV15 and TRBJ2-3, the full variable domain reads DAMVIQNPRYQVTQFGKPVTLSCSQTLNHNVMYWYQQKSSQAPKLLFHYYDKDFNNEADTPDNFQSRRPNTSFCFLDIRSPGLGDTAMYLCATSRGQGITKYFGPGTRLTVL.

The chain combines TRBV20-1 with TRBJ2-1; tentative D call: TRBD1 (6 bases). From germline, CDR1 is DFQATT and CDR2 SNEGSKA (reference sequence). The CDR3 has 11 amino acids. Written as DNA, the CDR3 is TGCAGCGCAAACAGGGACAATGAGCAGTTCTTC. Its protein is CSANRDNEQFF.

The chain carries TRBV6-1 and TRBJ2-7, with D tentatively TRBD1 (6 bases). The germline CDR1 and CDR2 sequences are MNHNS and SASEGT. This CDR3 is built from 16 residues. V was cut by 2 bases and J by 1 base, with 15 bases left in between. In DNA form, the CDR3 reads TGTGCCAGCAGTGAAAAAGCCGACAGGCGTTCCTACGAGCAGTACTTC. This encodes CASSEKADRRSYEQYF.

Written as DNA, the CDR3 is TGTGCCAGCAGCCAGGCCACCGAAAATGAGCAGTTCTTC. Translating gives CASSQATENEQFF. The genes are TRBV5-4 and TRBJ2-1, with no clear D. The V end lost 4 bases, the J end lost 7 bases, and 12 bases lay between the germline ends. The CDR3 consists of 13 residues. Germline V lookup: CDR1 SGHNT, CDR2 YYREEE (reference sequence).

The chain has TRBV18 and TRBJ2-7; 7 nucleotides line up with TRBD1. The trim removed 6 bases at V and 7 bases at J, leaving 12 bases unmatched. Looked up from germline, CDR1 is KGHSH and CDR2 is LQKENI. The CDR3 runs to 14 residues. CDR3 residues: CASSRGQAVSEQYF. CDR3 sequence (DNA): TGTGCCAGCTCGCGAGGACAGGCCGTGTCTGAGCAGTACTTC.

The V gene is TRBV29-1, the J gene TRBJ1-2; 11 bases fit TRBD1. Germline-derived CDR1 and CDR2 are SQVTM and ANQGSEA. Trimming at V came to 7 bases and at J to 8 bases, leaving 6 bases not matched to a gene. The CDR3 sequence is 12 residues long. The CDR3 bases are TGCAGCGAAGGACAGGGGGCGAACGGCTACACCTTC. This sequence encodes CSEGQGANGYTF.

The V and J genes are TRBV5-1 and TRBJ1-2; 7 bases are a match to TRBD1. The CDR3 runs 14 residues. Looked up from germline, CDR1 is SGHRS and CDR2 is YFSETQ. Trimming removed 4 bases from V and 2 bases from J; junction bases left unmatched: 5. The CDR3 DNA is TGCGCCAGCAGCGAGGGACAGAAGAACTATGGCTACACCTTC. The encoded protein is CASSEGQKNYGYTF.

V is TRBV7-8 and J is TRBJ1-2, with 9 bases lining up with TRBD1. The germline V gene has CDR1 SGHVS and CDR2 FQNEAQ. This CDR3 has 14 amino acids. V gave up 2 bases and J gave up 6 bases; unmatched junction bases: 4. DNA of the CDR3: TGTGCCAGCAGCTTATTTAGGACAGGGGATGGCTACACCTTC. Protein sequence: CASSLFRTGDGYTF.

Comments on this clone: At one boundary the junction diverges from the germline segment, which might be a read error. The CDR3 spells CAGSPGQGFQDTQYF. The DNA of the CDR3 is TGTGCCGGGAGTCCGGGACAGGGCTTCCAAGATACGCAGTATTTT. J is TRBJ2-3 and V is TRBV30; 9 bases are shared with TRBD1. Germline CDR1 is GTSNPN and CDR2 is SVGIG (reference sequence). The CDR3 length is 15 residues.

J is TRBJ2-5 and V is TRBV6-5; 13 positions agree with TRBD2. The DNA end lines up better with TRBJ2-7; the J call may be wrong. CDR1 and CDR2 from the germline V gene are MNHEY and SVGAGI. This CDR3 is built from 15 residues. The chain's CDR3 is CASSYWTSGSTEQYF. CDR3 nucleotide sequence: TGTGCCAGCAGTTATTGGACTAGCGGGAGTACCGAGCAGTACTTC.

The chain has TRBV7-3 and TRBJ2-1; 10 bases are shared with TRBD1. This CDR3 region has 15 residues. Trimming took 4 bases from V and 2 from J; bases not matched to a gene: 2. Germline CDR1 SGHTA, CDR2 FQGTGA. The CDR3 protein is CASSWDRGTYNEQFF. CDR3 nucleotide sequence: TGTGCCAGCAGCTGGGACAGGGGCACCTACAATGAGCAGTTCTTC.

The chain links TRBV6-4 to TRBJ2-3; 8 bases are a match to TRBD2. CDR1 MRHNA and CDR2 SNTAGT come from the germline V gene. With 6 bases clipped from V and 2 bases from J, the junction kept 4 bases outside the gene matches. The CDR3 loop spans 14 amino acids. CDR3 DNA sequence: TGTGCCAGCAGCGGGGGGGCCGACACAGATACGCAGTATTTT. This gives the protein CASSGGADTDTQYF.

The chain links TRBV7-2 to TRBJ2-5, with a weak D call TRBD2 (5 bases). Trimming left V 1 base short and J 5 bases short, with 11 bases between. Germline CDR1 SGHTA, CDR2 FQGNSA. The length of the CDR3 is 14 residues. The DNA for the CDR3 is TGTGCCAGCAGCTTAGGGGCTAGGGAGGAGACCCAGTACTTC. Translation: CASSLGAREETQYF.

V and J are TRBV2 and TRBJ1-2; D perhaps matches TRBD1 (6 bases). In germline, CDR1 is SNHLY, CDR2 FYNNEI. V was trimmed by 7 bases and J by 4 bases, leaving 16 bases between them. CDR3 length: 14 amino acids. The CDR3 DNA follows: TGTGCCAGCACCCCCCTTGGGGGCGGCTATGGCTACACCTTC. This sequence encodes CASTPLGGGYGYTF.

J is TRBJ1-1 and V is TRBV6-5, with D uncertain. CDR3 length: 13 amino acids. Germline V gene sequence: CDR1 MNHEY, CDR2 SVGAGI. V lost 5 bases and J 1 base, leaving 8 bases between the germline ends. The CDR3 DNA sequence: TGTGCCAGCAGTAACACCTGGAACACTGAAGCTTTCTTT. Translating gives CASSNTWNTEAFF.

This rearrangement joins TRBV7-3 to TRBJ2-2; a weak D match, TRBD2 (6 bases). CDR1 SGHTA and CDR2 FQGTGA come from the germline V gene. This CDR3 region has 14 residues. V was clipped by 1 base and J by 7 bases, with 10 bases between them. CDR3 DNA: TGTGCCAGCAGCTTAATGGGAGGAATCGGGGAGCTGTTTTTT. Translating it yields CASSLMGGIGELFF.

The V call is TRBV18, the J call TRBJ2-7; 7 bases match TRBD2. Germline V gene sequence: CDR1 KGHSH, CDR2 LQKENI. The trim removed 9 bases at V and 4 bases at J, leaving 15 bases unmatched. The CDR3 sequence is 15 residues long. For the CDR3, the DNA is TGTGCCAGTGCTCCTAACGGCGGGAGTCCGTACGAGCAGTACTTC. Protein sequence: CASAPNGGSPYEQYF.

This chain connects TRBV11-2 to TRBJ2-7; 9 nucleotides align to TRBD1. The CDR3 length is 18 residues. The germline CDR1 and CDR2 sequences are SGHAT and FQNNGV. V lost 0 bases, J lost 2 bases, and 11 bases stayed unmatched. This CDR3 reads CASSLDRTFGTGTYEQYF. Written as DNA, the CDR3 is TGTGCCAGCAGCTTAGACCGTACCTTTGGGACAGGGACCTACGAGCAGTACTTC.

This chain uses TRBV7-9 with TRBJ2-3, with 10 positions matching TRBD2. V lost 4 bases and J lost 9; bases outside the gene matches: 16. The CDR3 contains 17 residues. Germline CDR1 SEHNR, CDR2 FQNEAQ (reference sequence). CDR3 bases: TGTGCCAGCAGCTCCCCTCGGCTAGCGGGGGTACCGAGCACGCAGTATTTT. This sequence encodes CASSSPRLAGVPSTQYF.

The chain recombines TRBV4-3 with TRBJ1-3; D is uncertain. Germline values: CDR1 LGHNA, CDR2 YSLEER. The CDR3 is 16 residues long. With 4 bases removed from V and 0 bases from J, the gap between germline ends came to 13 bases. The CDR3 nucleotides are TGCGCCAGCAGCCGTACCCCGCGGGGCTCTGGAAACACCATATATTTT. The encoded protein is CASSRTPRGSGNTIYF.

V is TRBV5-1 and J is TRBJ2-5; TRBD2 matches at 15 bases. The J call is uncertain, as TRBJ2-7 better fits the DNA end. The CDR3 totals 22 residues. Germline V gene data show CDR1 as SGHRS and CDR2 as YFSETQ. CDR3 in amino acids: CASSGLTVAGTSGRKSSYEQYF. CDR3 DNA sequence: TGCGCCAGCAGCGGTTTAACCGTCGCCGGGACTAGCGGGAGGAAGAGCTCCTACGAGCAGTACTTC.

The chain recombines TRBV6-1 with TRBJ1-6; D is undetermined. V was pared by 2 bases and J by 0 bases, with 11 bases between. CDR1 is MNHNS and CDR2 is SASEGT in the germline V gene. This CDR3 has 17 residues. CDR3 region: CASSEYPESSYNSPLHF. The CDR3 region has the DNA TGTGCCAGCAGTGAATACCCAGAAAGCTCCTATAATTCACCCCTCCACTTT.

The chain couples TRBV5-1 to TRBJ2-7; the match to TRBD2 covers 12 bases. Trimming cost V 4 bases and J 2 bases; bases outside gene matches: 4. The CDR3 extends over 15 amino acids. The germline gives CDR1 SGHRS, CDR2 YFSETQ. The CDR3 DNA follows: TGCGCCAGCAGCCCCCTAGCGGGAGGGACCTACGAGCAGTACTTC. Translating it yields CASSPLAGGTYEQYF.

The chain employs TRBV6-4 and TRBJ2-6; 7 bases fit TRBD1. The length of the CDR3 is 16 residues. The V segment lost 0 bases and the J segment 2 bases; nucleotides outside the gene matches: 1. Germline CDR1 and CDR2: MRHNA and SNTAGT. The CDR3 loop reads CASSDSGGAGANVLTF. The CDR3 region has the DNA TGTGCCAGCAGTGACTCAGGGGGCGCTGGGGCCAACGTCCTGACTTTC.

This rearrangement joins TRBV5-5 to TRBJ1-2; D gene ambiguous. Germline loops: CDR1 SGHKS, CDR2 YYEKEE (reference sequence). This CDR3 spans 14 amino acids. Trimming left V 1 base short and J 4 bases short, with 11 bases between. The chain's CDR3 is CASSLLTVSYGYTF. The DNA of the CDR3 is TGTGCCAGCAGCTTGCTCACAGTGAGCTATGGCTACACCTTC.